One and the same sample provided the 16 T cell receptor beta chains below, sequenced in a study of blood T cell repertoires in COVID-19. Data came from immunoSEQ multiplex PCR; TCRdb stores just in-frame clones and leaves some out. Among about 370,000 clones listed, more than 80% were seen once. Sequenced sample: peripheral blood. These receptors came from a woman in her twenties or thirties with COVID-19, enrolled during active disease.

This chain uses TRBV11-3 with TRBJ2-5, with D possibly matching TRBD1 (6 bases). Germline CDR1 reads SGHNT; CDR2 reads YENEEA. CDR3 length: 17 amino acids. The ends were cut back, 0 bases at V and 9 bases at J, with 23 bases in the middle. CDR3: CASSLDKQGFPPGSQYF. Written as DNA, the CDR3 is TGTGCCAGCAGCTTAGACAAACAGGGATTCCCCCCGGGGTCCCAGTACTTC.

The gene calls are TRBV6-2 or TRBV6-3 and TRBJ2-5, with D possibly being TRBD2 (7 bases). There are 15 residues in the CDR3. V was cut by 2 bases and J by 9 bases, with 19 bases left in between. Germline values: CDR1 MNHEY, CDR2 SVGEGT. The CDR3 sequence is CASSYRGGRHRAQYF. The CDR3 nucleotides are TGTGCCAGCAGTTACAGGGGGGGGCGCCACCGGGCCCAGTACTTC.

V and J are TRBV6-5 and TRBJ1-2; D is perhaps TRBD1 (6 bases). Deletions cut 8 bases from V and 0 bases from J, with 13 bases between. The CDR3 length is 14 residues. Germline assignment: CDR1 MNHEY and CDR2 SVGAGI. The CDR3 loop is CASARGAPNYGYTF. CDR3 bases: TGTGCCAGCGCCCGGGGGGCTCCTAACTATGGCTACACCTTC.

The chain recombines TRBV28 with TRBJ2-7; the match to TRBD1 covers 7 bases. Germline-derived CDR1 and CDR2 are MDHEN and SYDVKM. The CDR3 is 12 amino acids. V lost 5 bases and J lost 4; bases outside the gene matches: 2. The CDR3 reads CASSEDRYEQYF. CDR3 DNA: TGTGCCAGCAGTGAGGACAGGTACGAGCAGTACTTC.

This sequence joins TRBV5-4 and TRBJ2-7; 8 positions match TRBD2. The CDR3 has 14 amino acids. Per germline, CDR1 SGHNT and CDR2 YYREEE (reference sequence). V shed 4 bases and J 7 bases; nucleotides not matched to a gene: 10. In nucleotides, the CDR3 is TGTGCCAGCAGCCCCTCCAGGGGACTAGTAGAGCAGTACTTC. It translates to CASSPSRGLVEQYF.

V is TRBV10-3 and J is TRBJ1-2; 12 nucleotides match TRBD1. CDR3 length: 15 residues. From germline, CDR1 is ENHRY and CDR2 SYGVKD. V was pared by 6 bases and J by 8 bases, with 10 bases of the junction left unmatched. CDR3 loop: CAISEGQGAPFGYTF. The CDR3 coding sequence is TGTGCCATCAGCGAGGGACAGGGGGCTCCGTTCGGCTACACCTTC.

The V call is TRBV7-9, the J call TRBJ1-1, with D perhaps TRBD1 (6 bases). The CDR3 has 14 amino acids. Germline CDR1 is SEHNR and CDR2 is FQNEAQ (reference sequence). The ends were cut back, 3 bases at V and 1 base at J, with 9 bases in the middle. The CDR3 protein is CASSLGQTNTEAFF. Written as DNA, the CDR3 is TGTGCCAGCAGCTTGGGACAAACGAACACTGAAGCTTTCTTT.

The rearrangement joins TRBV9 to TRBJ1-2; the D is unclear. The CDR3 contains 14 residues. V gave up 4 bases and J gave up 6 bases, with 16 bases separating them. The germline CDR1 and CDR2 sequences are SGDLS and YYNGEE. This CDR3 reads CASSQEGSRDGYTF. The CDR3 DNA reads TGTGCCAGCAGCCAGGAAGGGAGTCGAGATGGCTACACCTTC.

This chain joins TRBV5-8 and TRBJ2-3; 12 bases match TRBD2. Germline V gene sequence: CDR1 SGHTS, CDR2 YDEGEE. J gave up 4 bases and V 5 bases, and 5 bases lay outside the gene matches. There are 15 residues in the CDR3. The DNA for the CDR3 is TGTGCCAGCAGTTATAGACTAGCGGGGGCAGATACGCAGTATTTT. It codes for CASSYRLAGADTQYF.

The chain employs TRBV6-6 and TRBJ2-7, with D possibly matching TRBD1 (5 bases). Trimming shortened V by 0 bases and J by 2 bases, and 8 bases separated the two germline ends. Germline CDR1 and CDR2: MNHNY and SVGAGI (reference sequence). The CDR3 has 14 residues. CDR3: CASSYSGRTYEQYF. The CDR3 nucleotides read TGTGCCAGCAGTTACTCGGGGCGGACCTACGAGCAGTACTTC.

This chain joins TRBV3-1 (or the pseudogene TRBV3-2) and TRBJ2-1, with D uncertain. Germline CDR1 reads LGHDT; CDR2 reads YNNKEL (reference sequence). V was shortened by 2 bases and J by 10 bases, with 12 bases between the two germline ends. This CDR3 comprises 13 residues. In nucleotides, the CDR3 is TGTGCCAGCAGCCAATATATTTTCCGGGAGCAGTTCTTC. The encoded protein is CASSQYIFREQFF.

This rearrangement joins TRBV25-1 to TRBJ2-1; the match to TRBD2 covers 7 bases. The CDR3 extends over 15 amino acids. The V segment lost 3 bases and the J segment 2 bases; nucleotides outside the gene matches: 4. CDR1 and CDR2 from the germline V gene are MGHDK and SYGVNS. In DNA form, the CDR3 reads TGTGCCAGCAGTGAGACTAGCAGAACCTACAATGAGCAGTTCTTC. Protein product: CASSETSRTYNEQFF.

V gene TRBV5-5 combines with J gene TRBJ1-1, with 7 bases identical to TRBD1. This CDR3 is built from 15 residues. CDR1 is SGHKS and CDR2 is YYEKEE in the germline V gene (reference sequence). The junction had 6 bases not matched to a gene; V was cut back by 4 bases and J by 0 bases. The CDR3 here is CASSDRQGMNTEAFF. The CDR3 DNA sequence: TGTGCCAGCAGCGATCGACAGGGCATGAACACTGAAGCTTTCTTT.

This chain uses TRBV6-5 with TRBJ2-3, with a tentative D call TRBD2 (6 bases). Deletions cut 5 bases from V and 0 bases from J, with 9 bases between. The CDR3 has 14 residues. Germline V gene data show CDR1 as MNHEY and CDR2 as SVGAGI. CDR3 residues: CASSRLDSTDTQYF. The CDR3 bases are TGTGCCAGCAGTCGACTAGATAGCACAGATACGCAGTATTTT.

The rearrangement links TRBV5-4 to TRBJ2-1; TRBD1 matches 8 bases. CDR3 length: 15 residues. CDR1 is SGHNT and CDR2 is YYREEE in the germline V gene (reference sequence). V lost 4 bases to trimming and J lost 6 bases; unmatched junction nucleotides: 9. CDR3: CASSPRGPLGNEQFF. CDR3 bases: TGTGCCAGCAGCCCCAGGGGGCCACTGGGCAATGAGCAGTTCTTC.

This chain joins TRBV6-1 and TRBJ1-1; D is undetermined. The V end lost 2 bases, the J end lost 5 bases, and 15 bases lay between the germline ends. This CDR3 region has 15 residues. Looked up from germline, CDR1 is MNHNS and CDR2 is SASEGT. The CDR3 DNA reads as TGTGCCAGCAGTGAACGTGTCGAGGGCAGTACTGAAGCTTTCTTT. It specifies CASSERVEGSTEAFF.